These T cell receptor beta chains were read from a single sample in a study of shared clonotypes between healthy human individuals. Clones were read by immunoSEQ multiplex PCR, and TCRdb kept only the in-frame ones, dropping some. In the table there are over a million clones, roughly 95% of which are singletons. The sequenced sample consisted of naive CD4+ T cells sorted from blood. These receptors were taken from a man between 25 and 39 years old in good health. CDR3s include the opening cysteine and the closing phenylalanine or tryptophan. A D gene is named only where the DNA matches it firmly. Clone sizes are given selectively: once, few, many, or a class where the clone is expanded.

>.|TRBJ1-5|TRBV25-1|.
CASSDQGGQPQHF
TGTGCCAGCAGTGATCAAGGAGGACAGCCCCAGCATTTT
>.|TRBJ2-5|TRBV28|.
CASSLLSSINRGETQYF
TGTGCCAGCAGTTTATTATCTAGCATTAATAGGGGAGAGACCCAGTACTTC
>TRBD2|TRBJ2-1|TRBV5-1|.
CASSLVTSGRNEQFF
TGCGCCAGCAGCTTGGTTACTAGCGGGAGAAATGAGCAGTTCTTC
>TRBD1|TRBJ2-2|TRBV29-1|.
CSVALGRNRGTGELFF
TGCAGCGTTGCCCTCGGTCGAAACAGGGGCACCGGGGAGCTGTTTTTT
>.|TRBJ2-7|TRBV9|.
CASSVVEGYEQYF
TGTGCCAGCAGCGTAGTTGAAGGGTACGAGCAGTACTTC
>TRBD2|TRBJ2-2|TRBV18|.
CASSSRLAGGGATANTGELFF
TGTGCTAGCTCATCACGACTAGCGGGAGGAGGTGCGACAGCGAACACCGGGGAGCTGTTTTTT
>TRBD2|TRBJ2-7|TRBV7-2|.
CASSPPGLVYEQYF
TGTGCCAGCAGCCCCCCGGGACTAGTCTACGAGCAGTACTTC
>.|TRBJ2-1|TRBV2|.
CASSERRSSYNEQFF
TGTGCCAGCAGTGAACGTCGGAGCTCCTACAATGAGCAGTTCTTC
>.|TRBJ2-5|TRBV4-3|.
CASSQDLGYRETQYF
TGCGCCAGCAGCCAAGATTTGGGGTACCGAGAGACCCAGTACTTC
>TRBD1|TRBJ2-5|TRBV6-1|.
CASKPGQWTQYF
TGTGCCAGCAAGCCGGGACAGTGGACCCAGTACTTC
>TRBD1|TRBJ2-7|TRBV5-4|.
CASSQRQGAGEQYF
TGTGCCAGCAGCCAACGACAGGGGGCCGGCGAGCAGTACTTC
>TRBD2|TRBJ2-1|TRBV7-6|.
CASSSLADNEQFF
TGTGCCAGCAGCTCACTAGCGGACAATGAGCAGTTCTTC
>TRBD1|TRBJ2-1|TRBV11-3|.
CASSLGGQAHEQFF
TGTGCCAGCAGCTTAGGGGGACAGGCTCATGAGCAGTTCTTC
>.|TRBJ1-5|TRBV15|once
CATSRVNQPQHF
TGTGCCACCAGCAGGGTAAATCAGCCCCAGCATTTT
>.|TRBJ2-5|TRBV5-4|.
CASSLTEYQETQYF
TGTGCCAGCAGCTTGACGGAGTACCAAGAGACCCAGTACTTC
>TRBD2|TRBJ2-1|TRBV18|.
CASSPTAAGDNEQFF
TGTGCCAGCTCACCAACGGCAGCGGGAGACAATGAGCAGTTCTTC
>.|TRBJ1-5|TRBV15|.
CATSRRDFLTDNQPQHF
TGTGCCACCAGCAGGCGGGATTTCCTAACTGACAATCAGCCCCAGCATTTT
>TRBD1|TRBJ2-7|TRBV5-5|.
CASRRGRSHYEQYF
TGTGCCAGCAGGAGGGGGCGGAGCCACTACGAGCAGTACTTC
>.|TRBJ1-5|TRBV6-1|few
CASSEVGRGGQPQHF
TGTGCCAGCAGTGAAGTCGGCAGGGGTGGTCAGCCCCAGCATTTT
>.|TRBJ1-5|TRBV5-8|.
CASSPGRDQPQHF
TGTGCCAGCAGCCCGGGGAGGGATCAGCCCCAGCATTTT
>.|TRBJ2-6|TRBV5-1|few
CASSSTGTGANVLTF
TGCGCCAGCAGCTCAACAGGGACTGGGGCCAACGTCCTGACTTTC
>.|TRBJ2-5|TRBV28|.
CASSLPLGGGTQYF
TGTGCCAGCAGTTTGCCCCTCGGGGGTGGGACCCAGTACTTC
>.|TRBJ2-7|TRBV2|.
CASKTGVRPYEQYF
TGTGCCAGCAAAACGGGAGTACGGCCCTACGAGCAGTACTTC
>.|TRBJ1-2|TRBV29-1|.
CSVGAGLLGYTF
TGCAGCGTTGGAGCGGGACTCCTTGGCTACACCTTC
>.|TRBJ1-3|TRBV6-6|.
CASSYSTGNTIYF
TGTGCCAGCAGTTACTCGACTGGAAACACCATATATTTT
>TRBD1|TRBJ1-1|TRBV18|.
CASSPVLGQGAEAFF
TGTGCCAGCTCACCAGTTTTGGGACAGGGGGCTGAAGCTTTCTTT
>TRBD2|TRBJ2-5|TRBV2|.
CASTPGGVGETQYF
TGTGCCAGCACCCCGGGGGGGGTCGGAGAGACCCAGTACTTC
>.|TRBJ1-1|TRBV10-3|.
CAIIAAKNTEAFF
TGTGCCATCATTGCCGCCAAGAACACTGAAGCTTTCTTT
>TRBD2|TRBJ2-7|TRBV7-2|.
CASSSRLAGVEQYF
TGTGCCAGCAGCTCCCGACTAGCGGGAGTCGAGCAGTACTTC
>.|TRBJ1-2|TRBV5-4|.
CASSLRQTNYGYTF
TGTGCCAGCAGCTTACGACAGACTAACTATGGCTACACCTTC
>.|TRBJ2-7|TRBV5-5|.
CASSPGASGQKYEQYF
TGTGCCAGCAGCCCGGGGGCTTCGGGACAGAAATACGAGCAGTACTTC
>.|TRBJ2-7|TRBV1|once
CTSSPLTRRRLEGEQYF
TGCACCAGCAGCCCCCTTACCCGACGGAGGTTAGAAGGCGAGCAGTACTTC
>.|TRBJ2-2|TRBV5-1|.
CASSLETGRLSTGELFF
TGCGCCAGCAGCTTGGAAACGGGAAGGTTAAGCACCGGGGAGCTGTTTTTT
>TRBD2|TRBJ2-3|TRBV4-1|once
CASSQVAGGVDTQYF
TGCGCCAGCAGCCAAGTAGCGGGAGGGGTAGATACGCAGTATTTT
>.|TRBJ2-7|TRBV15|.
CATSRDQDIVYEQYF
TGTGCCACCAGCAGAGATCAGGACATCGTCTACGAGCAGTACTTC
>.|TRBJ1-5|TRBV6-1|.
CASSWRANQPQHF
TGTGCCAGCAGTTGGAGAGCCAATCAGCCCCAGCATTTT
>.|TRBJ1-5|TRBV27|.
CASSDYVGQPQHF
TGTGCCAGCAGTGATTACGTGGGCCAGCCCCAGCATTTT
>TRBD1|TRBJ1-1|TRBV29-1|once
CSVEGDREAFF
TGCAGCGTTGAAGGGGACAGGGAAGCTTTCTTT
>.|TRBJ1-4|TRBV28|.
CASSPPGLEEKLFF
TGTGCCAGCAGTCCCCCCGGGTTGGAGGAAAAACTGTTTTTT
>.|TRBJ2-7|TRBV5-1|once
CASSFHSNEQYF
TGCGCCAGCAGCTTCCACTCAAACGAGCAGTACTTC
>.|TRBJ2-1|TRBV7-9|.
CASSPLGGMVNEQFF
TGTGCCAGCAGCCCGCTGGGCGGGATGGTCAATGAGCAGTTCTTC
>.|TRBJ1-5|TRBV28|.
CAGGIGVHAQPQHF
TGTGCCGGGGGAATTGGGGTGCATGCTCAGCCCCAGCATTTT
>.|TRBJ2-1|TRBV27|.
CASSPLSPNREQFF
TGTGCCAGCAGCCCCTTATCTCCTAACAGAGAGCAGTTCTTC
>.|TRBJ2-3|TRBV28|.
CASRSSGRFTDTQYF
TGTGCCAGCAGATCGTCGGGTCGGTTCACAGATACGCAGTATTTT
>.|TRBJ2-5|TRBV9|.
CASSVALEREQETQYF
TGTGCCAGCAGCGTAGCATTGGAGAGGGAACAAGAGACCCAGTACTTC
>TRBD1|TRBJ1-5|TRBV18|.
CASSPFKTGGDQPQHF
TGTGCCAGCTCACCTTTCAAGACAGGGGGAGATCAGCCCCAGCATTTT
>.|TRBJ1-5|TRBV18|.
CASSPGVYQPQHF
TGTGCCAGCTCACCAGGGGTTTACCAGCCCCAGCATTTT
>TRBD1|TRBJ1-3|TRBV6-5|.
CASSRTGNSGNTIYF
TGTGCCAGCAGTCGGACAGGGAACTCTGGAAACACCATATATTTT
>TRBD2|TRBJ2-2|TRBV28|.
CASGTSSNTGELFF
TGTGCCAGCGGGACTAGTTCGAACACCGGGGAGCTGTTTTTT
>TRBD2|TRBJ2-1|TRBV5-1|.
CASSLGGLAGVGYEQFF
TGCGCCAGCAGCTTGGGTGGGCTAGCGGGAGTTGGATATGAGCAGTTCTTC